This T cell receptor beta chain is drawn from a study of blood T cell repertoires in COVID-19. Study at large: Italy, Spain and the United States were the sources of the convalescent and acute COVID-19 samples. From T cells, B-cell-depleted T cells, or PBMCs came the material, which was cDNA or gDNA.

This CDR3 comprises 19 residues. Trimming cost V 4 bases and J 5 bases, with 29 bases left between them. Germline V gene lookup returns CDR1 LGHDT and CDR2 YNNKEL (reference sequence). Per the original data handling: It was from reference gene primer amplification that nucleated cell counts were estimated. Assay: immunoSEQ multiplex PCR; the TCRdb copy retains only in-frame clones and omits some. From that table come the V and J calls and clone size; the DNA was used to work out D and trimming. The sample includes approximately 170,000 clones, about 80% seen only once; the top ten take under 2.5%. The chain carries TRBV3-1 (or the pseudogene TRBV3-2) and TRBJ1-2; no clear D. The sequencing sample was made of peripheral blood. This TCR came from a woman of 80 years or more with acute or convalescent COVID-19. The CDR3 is CASSPRTFPRTEGLYGYTF. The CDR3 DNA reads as TGTGCCAGCAGCCCTCGGACTTTTCCGAGAACCGAGGGATTATATGGCTACACCTTC.